This T cell receptor (beta chain) emerged from a study of beta chain features in type 1 diabetes. Regarding the study as a whole: High TCR expression in some cells could lead to their over-representation in cDNA sequencing. It was not settled here whether HLA type affects TCRB rearrangement.

Germline loops: CDR1 SGHDT, CDR2 YYEEEE. This CDR3 region has 17 residues. The sample holds a few counts of this clone. The target antigen is unknown. At one end, the junction sequence differs from germline, possibly due to a read error. A sort by CD45RO/CCR7/CD25/CD127/CD95/CD27 yielded CD4+ naive, central memory, regulatory and stem cell-like memory cells. Sorted populations were all over 98% pure. The authors reverse transcribed all of the isolated RNA, so sequencing captured expressed TCRB transcripts. Generated by immunoSEQ multiplex PCR, the TCRdb table keeps only in-frame clones and is missing some. The sample holds 300,000 or so clones, 6.5% to 10% seen once.

The chain couples TRBV5-6 to TRBJ2-7, with D perhaps given as TRBD1 or TRBD2 (5 bases each). Material for sequencing was central memory CD4+ T cells from blood. The receptor was isolated from a woman in her late teens or twenties in good health. Here the CDR3 reads CASRLDPRGGGSYEQYF. The CDR3 DNA reads as TGTGCCAGCAGATTGGACCCTCGTGGGGGTGGGTCCTACGAGCAGTACTTC.